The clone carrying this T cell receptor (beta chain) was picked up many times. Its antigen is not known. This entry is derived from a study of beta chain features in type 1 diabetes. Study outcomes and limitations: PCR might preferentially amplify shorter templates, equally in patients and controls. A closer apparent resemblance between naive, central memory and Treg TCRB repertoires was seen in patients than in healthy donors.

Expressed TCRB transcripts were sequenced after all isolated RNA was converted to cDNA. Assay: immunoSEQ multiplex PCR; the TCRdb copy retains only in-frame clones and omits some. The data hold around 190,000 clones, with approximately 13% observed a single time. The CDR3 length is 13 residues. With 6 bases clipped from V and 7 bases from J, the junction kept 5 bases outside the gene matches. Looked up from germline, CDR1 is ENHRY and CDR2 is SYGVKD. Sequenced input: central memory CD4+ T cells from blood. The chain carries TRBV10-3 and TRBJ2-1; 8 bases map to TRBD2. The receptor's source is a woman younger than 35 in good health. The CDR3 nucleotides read TGTGCCATCAGCAGAGCGGGAGTGAATGAGCAGTTCTTC. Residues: CAISRAGVNEQFF.